This T cell receptor beta chain was captured in a study of CD8 T cells in Susac syndrome. RNA amounts of about 0.45 to 1 ug underwent reverse transcription with random hexamers. The authors amplified TCR beta CDR3 across 54 Vbeta and 13 Jbeta using immunoSEQ multiplex PCR. TCRdb independently ran MiXCR on the immunoSEQ multiplex PCR reads; one entry per CDR3 protein. The sample shows about 120,000 distinct CDR3 sequences, around nine tenths of them seen only once. Findings and caveats of the study: The study acknowledged a relatively small number of individuals in its TCR sequencing and HLA analysis.

To note about this clonotype: The target antigen is unknown.

Controls matched for sex and age were healthy donors. TEMRA cells were enriched by FACS, and CD4+ and CD8+ T cells were negatively isolated. Sequenced sample: CD4+ T cells from PBMCs. The origin of this receptor is a human donor in good health.

CDR3 DNA sequence: TGTGCCAGCAGCTTAAGCCGCGGGACAGGGTTGAATCAGCCCCAGCATTTT. Amino acids: CASSLSRGTGLNQPQHF. The rearrangement links TRBV7-2 to TRBJ1-5, with 9 bases aligning to TRBD1. The CDR3 covers 17 residues. Trimming at V came to 2 bases and at J to 4 bases, leaving 9 bases not matched to a gene. Germline assignment: CDR1 SGHTA and CDR2 FQGNSA.